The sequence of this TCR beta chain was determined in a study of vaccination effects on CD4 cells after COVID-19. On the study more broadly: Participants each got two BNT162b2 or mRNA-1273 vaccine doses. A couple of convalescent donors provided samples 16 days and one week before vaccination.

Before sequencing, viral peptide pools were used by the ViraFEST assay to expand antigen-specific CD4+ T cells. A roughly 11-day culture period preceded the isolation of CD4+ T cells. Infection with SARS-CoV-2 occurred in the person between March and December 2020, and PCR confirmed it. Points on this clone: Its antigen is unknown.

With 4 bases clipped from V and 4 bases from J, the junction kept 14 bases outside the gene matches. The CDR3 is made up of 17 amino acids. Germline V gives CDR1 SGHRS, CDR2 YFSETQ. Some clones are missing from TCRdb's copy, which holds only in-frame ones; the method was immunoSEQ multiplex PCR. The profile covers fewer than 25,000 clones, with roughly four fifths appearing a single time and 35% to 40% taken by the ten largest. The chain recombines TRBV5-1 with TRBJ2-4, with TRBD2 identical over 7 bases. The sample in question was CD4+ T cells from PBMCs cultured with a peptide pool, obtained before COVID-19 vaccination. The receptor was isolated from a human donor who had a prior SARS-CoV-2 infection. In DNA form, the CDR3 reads TGCGCCAGCAGCGGACGCGGGGAGGGGCAGAGAAAAAACATTCAGTACTTC. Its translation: CASSGRGEGQRKNIQYF.